This T cell receptor (beta chain) emerged from a study of T cell responses to AZD1222 COVID-19 vaccine. Notes on the study in general: Receipt of two AZD1222 doses was followed by a rise in Spike-specific TCR breadth and depth. Among those given AZD1222, only five to seven were seropositive at baseline.

Libraries were prepared by immunoSEQ multiplex PCR; TCRdb keeps only in-frame clonotypes and omits some of them. The repertoire holds about 110,000 clones, with roughly 84% as singletons. Concerning this clone itself: Its specificity is not known.

J gave up 5 bases and V 3 bases, and 9 bases lay outside the gene matches. Looked up from germline, CDR1 is MNHEY and CDR2 is SMNVEV (reference sequence). The CDR3 extends over 15 amino acids. The source was peripheral blood, collected on day 0 of AZD1222 vaccination. The chain joins TRBV27 to TRBJ1-1, with 7 bases that match TRBD1. This sequence was found in an adult in good health. The CDR3 sequence: CASSFGDRVLTEAFF. The DNA of the CDR3 is TGTGCCAGCAGTTTCGGTGACAGGGTGTTGACTGAAGCTTTCTTT.